The 6 T cell receptor beta chains given below trace back to one sample, sequenced in a study of cytomegalovirus exposure and HLA in healthy donors. PCR amplification relied on 60 Vbeta primers (plus 13 Jbeta primers). Only in-frame clones appear in the TCRdb table, and some are missing; sequencing was by immunoSEQ multiplex PCR. The sample contains 85,000 to 130,000 clones, roughly 80% of which appear only once. Input material: PBMCs. Receptors originate from a man between 35 and 55 years old in good health and CMV-seronegative.

This clone was counted only a few times. The J gene is TRBJ1-2, the V gene TRBV5-4, with TRBD1 identical over 9 bases. CDR1 is SGHNT and CDR2 is YYREEE in the germline V gene (reference sequence). The CDR3 is 16 residues long. Unmatched junction bases numbered 9, after V lost 3 bases and J lost 3 bases. The CDR3 spells CASSSGRQGVDYGYTF. CDR3 DNA sequence: TGTGCCAGCAGCTCGGGAAGACAGGGGGTCGACTATGGCTACACCTTC.

The chain is built from TRBV11-1 and TRBJ2-7; TRBD2 aligns across 9 bases. The CDR3 length is 14 residues. V lost 5 bases and J lost 6; bases outside the gene matches: 8. CDR1 and CDR2 (germline): SGHAT, FQDESV (reference sequence). CDR3 nucleotide sequence: TGTGCCAGCAGCCCCCTGGGCGGGGGGGTCGAGCAGTACTTC. Encoded protein: CASSPLGGGVEQYF.

V and J are TRBV6-6 and TRBJ2-2, with a weak D call TRBD2 (7 bases). The CDR3 is 16 amino acids. Deletions cut 2 bases from V and 4 bases from J, with 14 bases between. Germline V gene data show CDR1 as MNHNY and CDR2 as SVGAGI (reference sequence). CDR3 in DNA: TGTGCCAGCAGTTACCTTGGGGGGGGGCGCACCGGGGAGCTGTTTTTT. Translation: CASSYLGGGRTGELFF.

This chain uses TRBV5-8 with TRBJ2-2; 12 bases are a match to TRBD1. CDR3 length: 14 amino acids. J gave up 6 bases and V 4 bases, and 1 base lay outside the gene matches. Germline CDR1 is SGHTS and CDR2 is YDEGEE. The CDR3 bases are TGTGCCAGCAGCAGGGACAGGGGGCCCGGGGAGCTGTTTTTT. It translates to CASSRDRGPGELFF. Using reference TRBV5-8 and TRBJ2-2 for the parts outside the CDR3, the full variable domain is EAGVTQSPTHLIKTRGQQATLRCSPISGHTSVYWYQQALGLGLQFLLWYDEGEERNRGNFPPRFSGRQFPNYSSELNVNALELEDSALYLCASSRDRGPGELFFGEGSRLTVL.

This chain joins TRBV6-5 and TRBJ2-7; TRBD1 might be the D (5 bases). V was shortened by 6 bases and J by 3 bases, with 15 bases between the two germline ends. Germline assignment: CDR1 MNHEY and CDR2 SVGAGI. The CDR3 has 14 residues. CDR3 coding DNA: TGTGCCAGCAGGGGAACCCTCGACAGCTACGAGCAGTACTTC. Translating gives CASRGTLDSYEQYF.

V gene TRBV29-1 combines with J gene TRBJ1-1; perhaps TRBD1 as D (6 bases). Germline values: CDR1 SQVTM, CDR2 ANQGSEA. The CDR3 sequence is 13 residues long. V lost 7 bases to trimming and J lost 0 bases, with 12 bases between them. The CDR3 DNA reads TGCAGCGCCCGGACAGAGATGAACACTGAAGCTTTCTTT. It is translated as CSARTEMNTEAFF.